The 20 T cell receptor beta chains given below trace back to one sample, sequenced in a study of shared clonotypes between healthy human individuals. Sequencing was performed with immunoSEQ multiplex PCR; in TCRdb, only in-frame clones are kept and a portion is missing. Seen here are millions of clones, approximately 94% observed once, and the top ten hold under 0.15%. Specimen: naive CD4+ T cells sorted from blood. Subset reported: CD45RA+ positively selected. Every receptor here comes from a man between 18 and 29 years old in good health.

This sequence joins TRBV6-4 and TRBJ1-2; TRBD1 matches at 8 bases. Trimming took 6 bases from V and 4 from J; bases not matched to a gene: 13. The CDR3 is made up of 16 amino acids. Germline CDR1 reads MRHNA; CDR2 reads SNTAGT. DNA of the CDR3: TGTGCCAGCAGCAGAACAGGGGGAGGAGGGTCCTATGGCTACACCTTC. Translating it yields CASSRTGGGGSYGYTF.

V usage is TRBV15 and J usage is TRBJ2-1; 7 bases align to TRBD2. Per germline, CDR1 LNHNV and CDR2 YYDKDF (reference sequence). This CDR3 has 14 residues. V dropped 6 bases and J dropped 0; count of bases not matched to a gene: 2. CDR3 coding DNA: TGTGCCACCAGGCTAGCGGACTCCTACAATGAGCAGTTCTTC. This encodes CATRLADSYNEQFF.

This clone was recorded once. The CDR3 DNA reads as TGTGCCAGTAGTCCGAAGTTCAGGGGACGGGGGAGCGAGCAGTACTTC. Protein sequence: CASSPKFRGRGSEQYF. V usage is TRBV19 and J usage is TRBJ2-7; either TRBD1 or TRBD2 may supply D (6 bases each). The V gene's germline CDR1 is LNHDA and CDR2 SQIVND (reference sequence). Trimming stripped 5 bases from V and 6 bases from J, with 23 bases between. This CDR3 has 16 residues. The whole variable domain, filled in from reference TRBV19 and TRBJ2-7, reads DGGITQSPKYLFRKEGQNVTLSCEQNLNHDAMYWYRQDPGQGLRLIYYSQIVNDFQKGDIAEGYSVSREKKESFPLTVTSAQKNPTAFYLCASSPKFRGRGSEQYFGPGTRLTVT.

V usage is TRBV19 and J usage is TRBJ2-6; no clear D. The CDR3 contains 17 residues. V shed 5 bases and J shed 5 bases, with 19 bases lying between them. CDR1 and CDR2 (germline): LNHDA, SQIVND (reference sequence). DNA of the CDR3: TGTGCCAGTAGTTTACGCATGACACAAAGTCGGGCCAACGTCCTGACTTTC. Its protein is CASSLRMTQSRANVLTF.

This rearrangement joins TRBV6-6 to TRBJ2-3; D gene ambiguous. The CDR3 extends over 13 amino acids. Germline V gene sequence: CDR1 MNHNY, CDR2 SVGAGI (reference sequence). V lost 10 bases and J 2 bases, leaving 13 bases between the germline ends. CDR3 coding DNA: TGTGCCACGGAACGTGGTTACACAGATACGCAGTATTTT. It specifies CATERGYTDTQYF.

The chain employs TRBV5-4 and TRBJ1-1, with D uncertain. V lost 3 bases, J lost 1 base, and 13 bases lay in between. CDR1 and CDR2 from the germline V gene are SGHNT and YYREEE (reference sequence). This CDR3 is 15 amino acids long. The CDR3: CASSWARGGNTEAFF. The CDR3 DNA sequence: TGTGCCAGCAGCTGGGCGCGCGGTGGGAACACTGAAGCTTTCTTT. The full variable domain, rest sourced from reference TRBV5-4 and TRBJ1-1, is ETGVTQSPTHLIKTRGQQVTLRCSSQSGHNTVSWYQQALGQGPQFIFQYYREEENGRGNFPPRFSGLQFPNYSSELNVNALELDDSALYLCASSWARGGNTEAFFGQGTRLTVV.

This clone was seen a few times. The sample has other DNA sequences that encode this CDR3 too. This chain links TRBV2 with TRBJ1-1; D uncertain. V lost 4 bases and J lost 2, with 8 bases in between. Germline CDR1 is SNHLY and CDR2 is FYNNEI. This CDR3 contains 13 residues. The CDR3 DNA reads as TGTGCCAGCAGTGTAGGGCTTAACACTGAAGCTTTCTTT. It specifies CASSVGLNTEAFF.

The J gene is TRBJ2-2, the V gene TRBV2, with TRBD1 matching 9 bases. The CDR3 consists of 15 residues. The V gene end was trimmed by 5 bases and the J gene end by 5 bases; junction bases not matched to a gene: 6. Germline CDR1 reads SNHLY; CDR2 reads FYNNEI. CDR3 DNA sequence: TGTGCCAGCAGTCCCCGGGACAGGGATACCGGGGAGCTGTTTTTT. Its translation: CASSPRDRDTGELFF.

The chain combines TRBV6-6 with TRBJ2-5, with D perhaps matching TRBD1 (8 bases). From germline, CDR1 is MNHNY and CDR2 SVGAGI (reference sequence). This CDR3 comprises 15 residues. V lost 10 bases and J 9 bases, leaving 27 bases between the germline ends. As DNA, the CDR3 is TGTGCCACCACGTGGGACAGGTGGGGGAGGGGGGCCCAGTACTTC. Its protein product is CATTWDRWGRGAQYF.

The chain employs TRBV2 and TRBJ2-3; 15 bases agree with TRBD2. Germline loops: CDR1 SNHLY, CDR2 FYNNEI. Losses at the gene ends were 7 bases for V and 3 bases for J; bases not matched to a gene: 11. The CDR3 has 18 residues. CDR3 sequence reads: CASIDLGTSGGYTDTQYF. CDR3 in DNA: TGTGCCAGCATCGATTTGGGGACTAGCGGGGGGTATACAGATACGCAGTATTTT.

The chain carries TRBV6-4 and TRBJ2-2; unclear D gene. CDR1 and CDR2 from the germline V gene are MRHNA and SNTAGT. The V end was cut by 4 bases, the J end by 2 bases, with 5 bases between. The CDR3 is 13 residues long. The CDR3 coding sequence is TGTGCCAGCAGTGGAGTTAACACCGGGGAGCTGTTTTTT. Its protein is CASSGVNTGELFF.

This sequence joins TRBV4-1 and TRBJ2-7; possibly TRBD1 or TRBD2 for D (6 bases each). The length of the CDR3 is 17 residues. V was cut by 1 base and J by 3 bases, with 19 bases left in between. Germline lookup yields CDR1 MGHRA and CDR2 YSYEKL. In DNA form, the CDR3 reads TGCGCCAGCAGCCAAGTTACGGGGGCGGGGCACCTCTACGAGCAGTACTTC. Translating it yields CASSQVTGAGHLYEQYF.

V usage is TRBV11-2 and J usage is TRBJ2-1; tentative D call: TRBD2 (6 bases). V was cut by 0 bases and J by 6 bases, with 15 bases left in between. From germline, CDR1 is SGHAT and CDR2 FQNNGV. The CDR3 runs to 16 residues. CDR3 DNA: TGTGCCAGCAGCTTAGATCCGGCGGGAATAGGCAATGAGCAGTTCTTC. Translated, it gives CASSLDPAGIGNEQFF.

The CDR3 loop reads CASSPPGLAGTYEQYF. CDR3 DNA sequence: TGCGCCAGCAGCCCGCCGGGACTAGCGGGGACCTACGAGCAGTACTTC. The chain carries TRBV4-1 and TRBJ2-7; 13 bases agree with TRBD2. The CDR3 contains 16 residues. Germline CDR1 and CDR2: MGHRA and YSYEKL. Trimming at V came to 4 bases and at J to 2 bases, leaving 5 bases not matched to a gene.

Remarks on this clone: Distinct nucleotide sequences in the sample also encode this CDR3. The rearrangement links TRBV5-4 to TRBJ1-1, with 7 nucleotides matching TRBD1. CDR1 and CDR2 from the germline V gene are SGHNT and YYREEE (reference sequence). The CDR3 is made up of 15 amino acids. V shed 5 bases, J shed 0 bases, and the junction held 7 bases outside the gene matches. The CDR3 coding sequence is TGTGCCAGCAGTCTCGGGGGGACAGTGAACACTGAAGCTTTCTTT. It codes for CASSLGGTVNTEAFF.

The chain employs TRBV7-2 and TRBJ2-5, with D possibly matching TRBD2 (6 bases). This CDR3 comprises 16 residues. Germline V gives CDR1 SGHTA, CDR2 FQGNSA. Between the trimmed V and J ends, which lost 3 bases and 4 bases, there was a span of 18 bases. CDR3 amino acids: CASSFLIPGSRETQYF. CDR3 nucleotides: TGTGCCAGCAGCTTCCTAATACCCGGGAGCAGAGAGACCCAGTACTTC.

The CDR3 region has the DNA TGCGCCAGCAGCCAAGTGGGGACAGGGAGGACTGAAGCTTTCTTT. Translation gives CASSQVGTGRTEAFF. This chain uses TRBV4-1 with TRBJ1-1, with TRBD1 matching over 9 bases. V lost 1 base, J lost 5 bases, and 5 bases stayed unmatched. The germline V gene encodes CDR1 MGHRA and CDR2 YSYEKL. The CDR3 is 15 amino acids.

The J gene is TRBJ2-2, the V gene TRBV19; TRBD2 is a possible D gene (5 bases). V lost 4 bases and J 1 base, leaving 7 bases between the germline ends. CDR3 length: 14 amino acids. Germline CDR1 reads LNHDA; CDR2 reads SQIVND (reference sequence). The CDR3 protein is CASSKDWNTGELFF. The CDR3 nucleotides read TGTGCCAGTAGTAAGGACTGGAACACCGGGGAGCTGTTTTTT.

V gene TRBV5-1 combines with J gene TRBJ2-3; D is ambiguous. This CDR3 region has 15 residues. Trimming took off 4 bases at V and 4 bases at J, with 16 bases between the two ends. Germline CDR1 SGHRS, CDR2 YFSETQ. Here the CDR3 DNA reads TGCGCCAGCAGCCTTAAGGGCCCACCGGCAGATACGCAGTATTTT. Encoded protein: CASSLKGPPADTQYF.

This chain joins TRBV11-2 and TRBJ2-5; D might be TRBD2 (5 bases). The V end lost 1 base, the J end lost 5 bases, and 11 bases lay between the germline ends. Germline CDR1 SGHAT, CDR2 FQNNGV. The CDR3 spans 14 residues. The CDR3 DNA reads TGTGCCAGCAGCTTAGTGATCCGAGGGGAGACCCAGTACTTC. Translating gives CASSLVIRGETQYF.